The 15 T cell receptor beta chains below were found in one sample sequenced in a study of shared clonotypes between healthy human individuals. Naivety among CD8 cells was defined by CD45RO negativity and positive CCR7 selection, thereby excluding terminally differentiated effector memory CD45RA+ cells. Here immunoSEQ multiplex PCR was the method, and the copy in TCRdb shows in-frame clones only, minus some. This table holds roughly 2,000,000 clones, just under 95% found once. Source material: naive CD8+ T cells from PBMCs. Receptor source: a man aged 18 to 35 in good health. Some clones in this sample may be carry-over from other donors' samples.

V and J are TRBV28 and TRBJ2-7; D gene unclear. Trimming stripped 6 bases from V and 2 bases from J, with 11 bases between. Germline V lookup: CDR1 MDHEN, CDR2 SYDVKM. The CDR3 loop spans 13 amino acids. The chain's CDR3 is CASRLIPTYEQYF. The CDR3 DNA sequence: TGTGCCAGCAGACTTATACCCACCTACGAGCAGTACTTC.

J is TRBJ1-2 and V is TRBV14; D is perhaps TRBD1 (6 bases). Germline V lookup: CDR1 SGHDN, CDR2 FVKESK. With 1 base removed from V and 1 base from J, the gap between germline ends came to 16 bases. The CDR3 contains 17 residues. The CDR3 DNA reads as TGTGCCAGCAGCCAAGGGTTAGGACAGATCATTAACTATGGCTACACCTTC. It encodes CASSQGLGQIINYGYTF.

The chain uses TRBV25-1 and TRBJ2-1, with TRBD2 matching 15 bases. This CDR3 is built from 15 residues. CDR1 is MGHDK and CDR2 is SYGVNS in the germline V gene. Trimming took 2 bases from V and 9 from J; bases not matched to a gene: 2. This CDR3 is CASSEGLAGGREQFF. The CDR3 DNA reads as TGTGCCAGCAGTGAAGGACTAGCGGGAGGGCGTGAGCAGTTCTTC.

The chain links TRBV19 to TRBJ1-4; no definite D call. This CDR3 is built from 13 residues. V lost 3 bases and J lost 7, with 9 bases in between. Germline V gene lookup returns CDR1 LNHDA and CDR2 SQIVND (reference sequence). As DNA, the CDR3 is TGTGCCAGTAGTATGCTGGCAAGTGAAAAACTGTTTTTT. Protein product: CASSMLASEKLFF.

This rearrangement joins TRBV7-2 to TRBJ2-1; 8 positions agree with TRBD1. Germline V lookup: CDR1 SGHTA, CDR2 FQGNSA. Losses at the gene ends were 2 bases for V and 4 bases for J; bases not matched to a gene: 16. The CDR3 runs to 19 residues. The CDR3 reads CASSLSDRGHAAKYNEQFF. In DNA, the CDR3 is TGTGCCAGCAGCTTATCCGACAGGGGCCACGCGGCCAAATACAATGAGCAGTTCTTC.

The V gene is TRBV6-5, the J gene TRBJ2-2; weak D call: TRBD2 (6 bases). This CDR3 has 14 residues. Germline CDR1 and CDR2: MNHEY and SVGAGI. V lost 7 bases and J 4 bases, leaving 13 bases between the germline ends. CDR3 region: CASKWGEGTGELFF. The CDR3 DNA is TGTGCCAGCAAATGGGGGGAAGGCACCGGGGAGCTGTTTTTT.

The chain employs TRBV7-9 and TRBJ1-1; no definite D call. Germline CDR1 SEHNR, CDR2 FQNEAQ (reference sequence). V lost 5 bases and J lost 1, with 17 bases in between. This CDR3 spans 16 amino acids. CDR3 DNA sequence: TGTGCCAGCAGCCCCGGAATTGGGGTCTGGAACACTGAAGCTTTCTTT. Its protein is CASSPGIGVWNTEAFF.

The J gene is TRBJ1-1, the V gene TRBV15; TRBD1 agrees at 7 bases. This CDR3 is 15 amino acids long. Per germline, CDR1 LNHNV and CDR2 YYDKDF (reference sequence). Losses at the gene ends were 4 bases for V and 0 bases for J; bases not matched to a gene: 5. This chain's CDR3 is CATSKDRMMNTEAFF. The CDR3 DNA sequence: TGTGCCACCAGCAAGGACAGGATGATGAACACTGAAGCTTTCTTT. The full variable domain, its missing parts supplied by reference TRBV15 and TRBJ1-1, is DAMVIQNPRYQVTQFGKPVTLSCSQTLNHNVMYWYQQKSSQAPKLLFHYYDKDFNNEADTPDNFQSRRPNTSFCFLDIRSPGLGDTAMYLCATSKDRMMNTEAFFGQGTRLTVV.

Of note for this clone: One end of the junction is discordant with germline, which a read error may explain. The chain links TRBV29-1 to TRBJ2-2; 7 bases map to TRBD1. The germline V gene encodes CDR1 SQVTM and CDR2 ANQGSEA. The CDR3 is made up of 14 amino acids. The CDR3 DNA reads as TGCAGCGTTAAAGACAGGGTAGGATTCGGGGAGCTGTTTTTT. Translated, it gives CSVKDRVGFGELFF.

To note about this clone: Distinct nucleotide sequences in the sample also encode this CDR3. The rearrangement joins TRBV28 to TRBJ1-5; D is undetermined. From germline, CDR1 is MDHEN and CDR2 SYDVKM. The CDR3 sequence is 12 residues long. Trimming took 5 bases from V and 4 from J, leaving 6 bases between them. CDR3 in DNA: TGTGCCAGCAGTCCCCCGAATCAGCCCCAGCATTTT. Protein: CASSPPNQPQHF. The full variable domain, completed using reference TRBV28 and TRBJ1-5, is DVKVTQSSRYLVKRTGEKVFLECVQDMDHENMFWYRQDPGLGLRLIYFSYDVKMKEKGDIPEGYSVSREKKERFSLILESASTNQTSMYLCASSPPNQPQHFGDGTRLSIL.

Notes on this clone: Other DNA sequences within the sample encode an identical CDR3. The chain is built from TRBV9 and TRBJ2-7, with 10 bases matching TRBD2. V lost 3 bases to trimming and J lost 4 bases; unmatched junction nucleotides: 4. Germline assignment: CDR1 SGDLS and CDR2 YYNGEE. This CDR3 region has 14 residues. In nucleotides, the CDR3 is TGTGCCAGCAGCGCCGGGACTAGCGTTTACGAGCAGTACTTC. Translating it yields CASSAGTSVYEQYF.

The chain is built from TRBV2 and TRBJ2-3, with TRBD1 matching over 8 bases. This CDR3 has 16 amino acids. With 2 bases clipped from V and 2 bases from J, the junction kept 6 bases outside the gene matches. Per the germline V gene, CDR1 is SNHLY and CDR2 is FYNNEI. The CDR3, as DNA: TGTGCCAGCAGTGAAAGGACAGGGTTCCTCACAGATACGCAGTATTTT. Translation gives CASSERTGFLTDTQYF.

The chain uses TRBV10-2 and TRBJ2-1; the match to TRBD2 covers 7 bases. Germline CDR1 WSHSY, CDR2 SAAADI. The CDR3 has 14 amino acids. The V and J ends lost 6 bases and 7 bases, in that order; junction bases with no gene match: 9. The CDR3 region has the DNA TGCGCCAGCAGGGTGGGCTCCGGGGGGAATGAGCAGTTCTTC. It is translated as CASRVGSGGNEQFF.

The chain uses TRBV9 and TRBJ1-2; D unclear. With 4 bases removed from V and 4 bases from J, the gap between germline ends came to 11 bases. This CDR3 has 13 amino acids. The germline V gene encodes CDR1 SGDLS and CDR2 YYNGEE. The CDR3 spells CASSPRTGYGYTF. The CDR3 bases are TGTGCCAGCAGCCCCAGGACCGGCTATGGCTACACCTTC.

This chain connects TRBV2 to TRBJ2-1; 7 bases agree with TRBD2. J lost 10 bases, V lost 7 bases, and 4 bases had no gene match. In germline, CDR1 is SNHLY, CDR2 FYNNEI. The CDR3 has 11 amino acids. The CDR3 nucleotides are TGTGCCAGCAAGGGCGGGAGAGAGCAGTTCTTC. Translating gives CASKGGREQFF.